Presented here are 26 T cell receptor beta chains from one specimen sequenced in a study of Ad26.COV2.S vaccination and SARS-CoV-2 variants. Profiling relied on immunoSEQ multiplex PCR, and the TCRdb table lists in-frame clones only, not all of them. The table shows 380,000 or so clones, with 83% occurring only once. Noted treatment: around 19 received Ad26.COV2.S at low or high dose, single or two shots; five or six received placebo; per-sample allocation not given. The samples were gathered on day 63 after the first injection of vaccine or placebo. The specimen was peripheral blood, collected in a trial of Ad26.COV2.S vaccine versus placebo. These receptors all come from a person aged 18-65 years who received the Ad26.COV2.S COVID-19 vaccine or a placebo.

This clone was seen more than once but under ten times. The genes are TRBV27 and TRBJ2-7; no firm D call. V shed 2 bases and J shed 1 base, with 9 bases lying between them. The CDR3 runs 14 residues. CDR1 is MNHEY and CDR2 is SMNVEV in the germline V gene (reference sequence). In DNA form, the CDR3 reads TGTGCCAGCAGTTTAATGGGGATTTCCTACGAGCAGTACTTC. Protein: CASSLMGISYEQYF.

The chain uses TRBV27 and TRBJ1-2, with TRBD1 matching 11 bases. Germline trimming cut 7 bases from V and 7 bases from J; bases unmatched to any gene: 8. The CDR3 sequence is 14 residues long. From germline, CDR1 is MNHEY and CDR2 SMNVEV (reference sequence). The CDR3 loop reads CASTEDRGRGGYTF. Written as DNA, the CDR3 is TGTGCCAGCACAGAGGACAGGGGGCGAGGTGGCTACACCTTC.

This chain links TRBV5-1 with TRBJ2-5, with D possibly being TRBD1 (6 bases). From germline, CDR1 is SGHRS and CDR2 YFSETQ. Trimming stripped 0 bases from V and 5 bases from J, with 14 bases between. This CDR3 region has 15 residues. Here the CDR3 reads CASSLGTVSMETQYF. CDR3 coding DNA: TGCGCCAGCAGCTTGGGGACAGTCTCTATGGAGACCCAGTACTTC.

The V gene is TRBV19, the J gene TRBJ1-3; D is ambiguous. Trimming cost V 3 bases and J 4 bases, with 10 bases left between them. The CDR3 spans 14 residues. Germline CDR1 reads LNHDA; CDR2 reads SQIVND (reference sequence). CDR3 sequence reads: CASSIRPIGNTIYF. The CDR3 nucleotides are TGTGCCAGTAGTATCCGACCTATCGGAAACACCATATATTTT. The whole variable domain, remainder taken from reference TRBV19 and TRBJ1-3, is DGGITQSPKYLFRKEGQNVTLSCEQNLNHDAMYWYRQDPGQGLRLIYYSQIVNDFQKGDIAEGYSVSREKKESFPLTVTSAQKNPTAFYLCASSIRPIGNTIYFGEGSWLTVV.

The V gene is TRBV19, the J gene TRBJ2-3, with 7 bases aligning to TRBD2. This CDR3 contains 15 residues. V dropped 8 bases and J dropped 1; count of bases not matched to a gene: 9. The germline V gene has CDR1 LNHDA and CDR2 SQIVND (reference sequence). DNA for the CDR3: TGTGCCAGTCAACCCGGGGGGTACCGCACAGATACGCAGTATTTT. Amino acids: CASQPGGYRTDTQYF.

This clone was picked up many times. The chain joins TRBV7-2 to TRBJ2-7, with D perhaps TRBD1 (6 bases). The germline V gene has CDR1 SGHTA and CDR2 FQGNSA. CDR3 length: 15 amino acids. The V end lost 5 bases, the J end lost 7 bases, and 21 bases lay between the germline ends. CDR3 amino acids: CASSLGGVRGDEQYF. CDR3 in DNA: TGTGCCAGCAGCCTAGGGGGAGTGAGGGGCGATGAGCAGTACTTC.

The chain joins TRBV19 to TRBJ2-2, with 10 bases identical to TRBD2. V lost 5 bases and J lost 7; bases outside the gene matches: 10. Per germline, CDR1 LNHDA and CDR2 SQIVND (reference sequence). The CDR3 loop spans 16 amino acids. The CDR3 protein is CASSVNLAGVDGELFF. CDR3 bases: TGTGCCAGTAGTGTGAACCTAGCGGGAGTGGACGGGGAGCTGTTTTTT.

The count of this clone is one. This rearrangement joins TRBV11-3 to TRBJ2-1; 10 bases match TRBD1. V shed 4 bases, J shed 12 bases, and the junction held 9 bases outside the gene matches. Germline values: CDR1 SGHNT, CDR2 YENEEA. The CDR3 covers 14 residues. CDR3 DNA: TGTGCCAGCAGCTCCGGGACAGGGGCCCAAGCGCAGTTCTTC. Translated, it gives CASSSGTGAQAQFF. The whole variable domain, filled in from reference TRBV11-3 and TRBJ2-1, reads EAGVVQSPRYKIIEKKQPVAFWCNPISGHNTLYWYLQNLGQGPELLIRYENEEAVDDSQLPKDRFSAERLKGVDSTLKIQPAELGDSAVYLCASSSGTGAQAQFFGPGTRLTVL.

This clone was seen only a few times. The chain carries TRBV5-4 and TRBJ2-2, with 11 bases matching TRBD2. The V and J ends lost 10 bases and 12 bases, in that order; junction bases with no gene match: 14. The CDR3 sequence is 14 residues long. Germline V gene lookup returns CDR1 SGHNT and CDR2 YYREEE (reference sequence). The CDR3 is CAAPHSGGVGKLFF. The CDR3 nucleotides read TGTGCCGCTCCTCATAGCGGGGGGGTCGGTAAGCTGTTTTTT.

This clone appeared once. The rearrangement uses TRBV3-1 (or the pseudogene TRBV3-2) and TRBJ2-2, with unresolved D. Trimming removed 0 bases at V and 4 bases at J, with 9 bases between. Per germline, CDR1 LGHDT and CDR2 YNNKEL (reference sequence). The CDR3 length is 15 residues. The CDR3: CASSQDWGPTGELFF. In DNA form, the CDR3 reads TGTGCCAGCAGCCAAGATTGGGGTCCCACCGGGGAGCTGTTTTTT.

This clone was seen only a few times. This sequence joins TRBV10-3 and TRBJ1-6; possible D gene TRBD1, 6 bases. The germline V and J ends were trimmed by 10 bases and 10 bases, with 14 bases remaining between them. Germline loops: CDR1 ENHRY, CDR2 SYGVKD. CDR3 length equals 12 residues. In nucleotides, the CDR3 is TGTGCCACCGAAGGGGGGGGCTCACCCCTCCACTTT. It encodes CATEGGGSPLHF.

The chain is built from TRBV7-2 and TRBJ2-7, with 11 bases identical to TRBD2. V shed 3 bases, J shed 2 bases, and the junction held 3 bases outside the gene matches. The CDR3 extends over 15 amino acids. Germline V gene data show CDR1 as SGHTA and CDR2 as FQGNSA. The CDR3 region has the DNA TGTGCCAGCAGCTTTACTAGCGGGAGCACCTACGAGCAGTACTTC. Translated: CASSFTSGSTYEQYF.

V gene TRBV15 combines with J gene TRBJ2-1; 8 bases match TRBD2. Germline values: CDR1 LNHNV, CDR2 YYDKDF (reference sequence). The CDR3 runs 16 residues. J gave up 3 bases and V 2 bases, and 6 bases lay outside the gene matches. CDR3 region: CATSRLSGNFYNEQFF. The CDR3 nucleotides are TGTGCCACCAGCAGACTTAGCGGGAATTTCTACAATGAGCAGTTCTTC.

In its sample, this clone was seen a few times. The chain is built from TRBV25-1 and TRBJ2-3; D unclear. Looked up from germline, CDR1 is MGHDK and CDR2 is SYGVNS. The germline V and J ends were trimmed by 1 base and 5 bases, with 13 bases remaining between them. CDR3 size: 15 residues. As DNA, the CDR3 is TGTGCCAGCAGTGAATTCGCAGGTAGAGGAGATACGCAGTATTTT. Its translation is CASSEFAGRGDTQYF.

This clone was seen just once. The V and J genes are TRBV19 and TRBJ1-2; 9 bases agree with TRBD1. Trimming took 5 bases from V and 1 from J; bases not matched to a gene: 5. The CDR3 totals 15 residues. Looked up from germline, CDR1 is LNHDA and CDR2 is SQIVND (reference sequence). The CDR3 loop is CASSLRQGVNYGYTF. For the CDR3, the DNA is TGTGCCAGTAGTCTCCGACAGGGGGTTAACTATGGCTACACCTTC.

V is TRBV12-3 or TRBV12-4 and J is TRBJ1-1; no firm D call. The CDR3 has 13 amino acids. V lost 2 bases to trimming and J lost 3 bases, with 7 bases between them. This chain's CDR3 is CASSLREDTEAFF. Written as DNA, the CDR3 is TGTGCCAGCAGTTTACGGGAGGACACTGAAGCTTTCTTT.

V is TRBV10-1 and J is TRBJ1-1; D is ambiguous. This CDR3 comprises 19 residues. CDR1 and CDR2 (germline): WNHNN, SYGVQD (reference sequence). Between the trimmed V and J ends, which lost 9 bases and 3 bases, there was a span of 32 bases. CDR3 sequence: CASTFSRARVFYSYTEAFF. CDR3 nucleotide sequence: TGCGCCAGTACCTTTTCCCGTGCGAGGGTTTTTTATTCGTACACTGAAGCTTTCTTT.

The chain employs TRBV2 and TRBJ2-7, with TRBD1 as a possible D gene (5 bases). CDR3 size: 11 residues. V was trimmed by 7 bases and J by 4 bases, leaving 8 bases between them. CDR1 and CDR2 from the germline V gene are SNHLY and FYNNEI. For the CDR3, the DNA is TGTGCCAGCACCCCAGGGTACGAGCAGTACTTC. It yields the protein CASTPGYEQYF.

The CDR3 reads CASSGGTSGGPVQLFF. In nucleotides, the CDR3 is TGTGCCAGTAGTGGGGGGACTAGCGGGGGCCCCGTTCAGCTGTTTTTT. This chain connects TRBV19 to TRBJ2-2, with TRBD2 matching 14 bases. This CDR3 has 16 residues. Looked up from germline, CDR1 is LNHDA and CDR2 is SQIVND (reference sequence). The V gene end was trimmed by 5 bases and the J gene end by 12 bases; junction bases not matched to a gene: 11.

The gene calls are TRBV3-1 (or the pseudogene TRBV3-2) and TRBJ1-2, with D possibly TRBD1 on 5 matching bases. From germline, CDR1 is LGHDT and CDR2 YNNKEL (reference sequence). CDR3 length equals 15 residues. Trimming pared 5 bases from V and 4 bases from J, leaving 17 bases between. This chain's CDR3 is CASSASGIDSYGYTF. CDR3 DNA sequence: TGTGCCAGCAGCGCTTCAGGGATAGATTCCTATGGCTACACCTTC.

This clone was observed a handful of times. The same CDR3 can be traced to other DNA sequences in this sample. The chain combines TRBV9 with TRBJ2-1, with D unclear. The CDR3 is 15 amino acids. The germline V gene encodes CDR1 SGDLS and CDR2 YYNGEE. V was shortened by 0 bases and J by 0 bases, with 7 bases between the two germline ends. The CDR3 DNA reads TGTGCCAGCAGCGTAGGAGTAAGCTCCTACAATGAGCAGTTCTTC. This translates into CASSVGVSSYNEQFF.

The chain is built from TRBV7-9 and TRBJ2-7; possible D gene TRBD2, 6 bases. The CDR3 totals 15 residues. Trimming pared 1 base from V and 1 base from J, leaving 11 bases between. Germline assignment: CDR1 SEHNR and CDR2 FQNEAQ (reference sequence). The CDR3 DNA follows: TGTGCCAGCAGCTTAGGGGGACTGATGTCCTACGAGCAGTACTTC. Amino acid sequence: CASSLGGLMSYEQYF.

The chain carries TRBV5-6 and TRBJ1-2; maybe TRBD1 (5 bases). The germline V and J ends were trimmed by 5 bases and 6 bases, with 17 bases remaining between them. Germline assignment: CDR1 SGHDT and CDR2 YYEEEE. The CDR3 sequence is 14 residues long. CDR3 nucleotides: TGTGCCAGCAGTAACTTGGGGGGAGTCAATGGCTACACCTTC. Translated: CASSNLGGVNGYTF.

This clone was counted a single time. The chain is built from TRBV19 and TRBJ1-5; 8 bases are shared with TRBD1. The germline V gene has CDR1 LNHDA and CDR2 SQIVND (reference sequence). J gave up 6 bases and V 6 bases, and 7 bases lay outside the gene matches. This CDR3 has 14 amino acids. The CDR3 nucleotides are TGTGCCAGTAGCCAGACAGGGGTATCTCAGCCCCAGCATTTT. This sequence encodes CASSQTGVSQPQHF.

J is TRBJ2-7 and V is TRBV12-5; TRBD2 might be the D (7 bases). Trimming left V 7 bases short and J 0 bases short, with 16 bases between. The CDR3 consists of 15 residues. CDR1 and CDR2 from the germline V gene are LGHNT and FRNRAP. The CDR3 reads CASARGAHLSYEQYF. The CDR3 DNA sequence: TGTGCTAGTGCCCGGGGGGCACACCTCTCCTACGAGCAGTACTTC.

V usage is TRBV10-3 and J usage is TRBJ2-2, with 10 bases lining up with TRBD1. Unmatched junction bases numbered 7, after V lost 5 bases and J lost 7 bases. Per the germline V gene, CDR1 is ENHRY and CDR2 is SYGVKD. This CDR3 comprises 15 residues. CDR3 in DNA: TGTGCCATCAGTCCGGGACAGGGGTTGGGCGGGGAGCTGTTTTTT. It encodes CAISPGQGLGGELFF.